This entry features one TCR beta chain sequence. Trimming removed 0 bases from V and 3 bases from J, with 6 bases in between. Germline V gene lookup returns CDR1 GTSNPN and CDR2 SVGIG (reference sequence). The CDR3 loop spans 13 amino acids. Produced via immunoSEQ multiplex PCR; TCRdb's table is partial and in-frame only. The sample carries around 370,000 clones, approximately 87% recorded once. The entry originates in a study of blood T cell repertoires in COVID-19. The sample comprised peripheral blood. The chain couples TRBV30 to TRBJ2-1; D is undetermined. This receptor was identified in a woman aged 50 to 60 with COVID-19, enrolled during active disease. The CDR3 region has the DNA TGTGCCTGGAGTGTACTAAACTACAATGAGCAGTTCTTC. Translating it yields CAWSVLNYNEQFF.